This T cell receptor (beta chain) emerged from a study of CD8 T cells in cerebrospinal fluid in Alzheimer's disease. According to its frequency, this clonotype is large. Germline V CDR1 and CDR2: SGHTA, FQGNSA. The CDR3 totals 16 residues. With the 10x single-cell sequencing reads reprocessed, TCRdb shows one record per CDR3 protein and no DNA. The table lists about 820 distinct CDR3 sequences. Sequencing used cerebrospinal fluid. The TCR was taken from a human donor with Parkinson's disease. This chain uses TRBV7-2 with TRBJ2-7; absent DNA, TCRdb's TRBD1 call cannot be checked. CDR3: CASSQGQGYSSYEQYF.